These T cell receptor beta chains were read from a single sample in a study of post-analysis software for immune sequencing data. TCRdb independently ran MiXCR on the PCR reads; one entry per CDR3 protein. Here the sample spans roughly 700,000 distinct CDR3 sequences, approximately 30% being singletons. Material for sequencing was blood. Source of these receptors: a girl aged 5 to 17 with multiple sclerosis. The CDR3 runs from the conserved cysteine through the conserved F or W. Each record gives: V gene, clone size, J gene, D gene, CDR3 protein, CDR3 DNA. The D gene is left open where the match is weak. The listing skips clone size in some rows; elsewhere it reads once, few, many or a size class.

>TRBV28|-|TRBJ2-1|-
CASGLSGLSYNEQFF
TGTGCCAGCGGCCTCTCGGGTCTTTCCTACAATGAGCAGTTCTTC
>TRBV20-1|medium-sized|TRBJ2-1|-
CSASFAVKGNEQFF
TGCAGTGCTAGTTTTGCGGTCAAGGGGAATGAGCAGTTCTTC
>TRBV5-1|few|TRBJ2-1|TRBD1
CASRTGTADNEQFF
TGCGCCAGCAGAACCGGGACAGCCGACAATGAGCAGTTCTTC
>TRBV28|many|TRBJ2-3|-
CASRRGAPRTDTQYF
TGTGCCAGCAGGCGAGGTGCACCTCGCACAGATACGCAGTATTTT
>TRBV29-1|-|TRBJ2-7|-
CSPRGPGAGLRQYF
TGCAGCCCCCGGGGGCCGGGGGCAGGGCTTAGGCAGTACTTC
>TRBV12-3/TRBV12-4|few|TRBJ1-5|-
CASSLTDNQPQHF
TGTGCCAGCAGTTTAACGGACAATCAGCCCCAGCATTTT
>TRBV2|few|TRBJ2-1|-
CASSDGGQRFF
TGTGCCAGCAGTGATGGGGGACAAAGGTTCTTC
>TRBV6-2/TRBV6-3|-|TRBJ2-1|TRBD2
CASAPQTSAYNEQFF
TGTGCCAGCGCCCCCCAGACTAGCGCTTACAATGAGCAGTTCTTC
>TRBV7-9|-|TRBJ2-7|-
CASSLGGHGLTYEQYF
TGTGCCAGCAGCTTAGGGGGCCACGGCCTAACCTACGAGCAGTACTTC
>TRBV7-2|-|TRBJ2-7|-
CASSRSSATSEAQYF
TGTGCCAGCAGCCGGAGTTCGGCCACCTCGGAGGCCCAGTACTTC
>TRBV28|few|TRBJ1-5|-
CASSRGASEQPQHF
TGTGCCAGCAGCCGCGGCGCCAGCGAGCAGCCCCAGCATTTT
>TRBV10-3|few|TRBJ1-1|TRBD1
CAIGRGQGTEAFF
TGTGCCATCGGGAGGGGACAGGGCACTGAAGCTTTCTTT
>TRBV3-1|few|TRBJ2-1|TRBD1
CASSQRTGFLYNEQFF
TGTGCCAGCAGCCAGAGGACAGGGTTCCTCTACAATGAGCAGTTCTTC
>TRBV20-1|few|TRBJ1-1|-
CSASVAQARRVNTEAFF
TGCAGTGCTAGTGTAGCACAGGCGCGCAGGGTGAACACTGAAGCTTTCTTT
>TRBV19|-|TRBJ2-7|-
CASSVRTGYEQYF
TGTGCCAGTAGTGTGCGGACTGGGTACGAGCAGTACTTC
>TRBV6-1|-|TRBJ2-5|-
CASSSPGLAETQYF
TGTGCCAGCAGTTCACCGGGGTTAGCAGAGACCCAGTACTTC
>TRBV2|-|TRBJ2-1|-
CASSEAYDNEQFF
TGTGCCAGCAGTGAAGCCTATGACAATGAGCAGTTCTTC
>TRBV2|few|TRBJ2-2|TRBD1
CASRRGTGGPFTGELFF
TGTGCCAGCAGGAGAGGTACAGGGGGCCCCTTCACCGGGGAGCTGTTTTTT
>TRBV29-1|-|TRBJ2-4|-
CSVLGGGGRNIQYF
TGCAGCGTCCTAGGAGGAGGGGGTCGGAACATTCAGTACTTC
>TRBV20-1|-|TRBJ2-1|-
CSAFSPRNYNEQFF
TGCAGTGCTTTTTCCCCGCGGAACTACAATGAGCAGTTCTTC
>TRBV10-2|-|TRBJ2-5|-
CASGGPQETQYF
TGCGCCAGCGGGGGACCTCAAGAGACCCAGTACTTC
>TRBV2|-|TRBJ2-6|TRBD2
CASSVSLAGNSGANVLTF
TGTGCCAGCAGTGTGTCCCTAGCGGGCAACTCTGGGGCCAACGTCCTGACTTTC
>TRBV20-1|-|TRBJ2-7|-
CSAEGRPEQYF
TGCAGTGCTGAGGGCCGCCCGGAGCAGTACTTC
>TRBV5-1|-|TRBJ2-5|-
CASSSRREEETQYF
TGCGCCAGCAGCTCCCGCCGGGAAGAAGAGACCCAGTACTTC
>TRBV20-1|-|TRBJ2-7|-
CSATARGYEQYF
TGCAGTGCTACCGCTAGGGGGTACGAGCAGTACTTC
>TRBV6-6|-|TRBJ2-1|-
CATPGGRTYNEQFF
TGTGCCACCCCTGGGGGGCGGACTTACAATGAGCAGTTCTTC
>TRBV7-2|-|TRBJ1-1|TRBD1
CASSWDRDLEAFF
TGTGCCAGCAGCTGGGACAGGGACCTTGAAGCTTTCTTT
>TRBV6-6|few|TRBJ2-1|-
CASSYGPTGYNEQFF
TGTGCCAGCAGTTACGGGCCGACTGGGTACAATGAGCAGTTCTTC
>TRBV6-1|few|TRBJ2-1|TRBD2
CASSEFPRENSYNEQFF
TGTGCCAGCAGTGAATTCCCGCGGGAGAACTCCTACAATGAGCAGTTCTTC
>TRBV6-5|few|TRBJ1-2|-
CASSYRPGTFYGYTF
TGTGCCAGCAGTTACCGACCCGGGACTTTCTATGGCTACACCTTC